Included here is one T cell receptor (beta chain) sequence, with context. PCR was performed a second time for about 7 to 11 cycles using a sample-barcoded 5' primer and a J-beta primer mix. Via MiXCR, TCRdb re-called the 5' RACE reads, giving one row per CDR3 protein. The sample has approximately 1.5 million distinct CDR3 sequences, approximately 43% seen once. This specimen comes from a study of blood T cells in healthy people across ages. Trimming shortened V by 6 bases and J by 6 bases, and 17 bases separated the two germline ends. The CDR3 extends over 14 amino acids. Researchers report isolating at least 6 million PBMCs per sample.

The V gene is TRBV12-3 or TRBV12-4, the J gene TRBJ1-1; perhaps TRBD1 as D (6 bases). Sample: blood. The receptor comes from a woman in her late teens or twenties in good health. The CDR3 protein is CASSLVAGVAEAFF. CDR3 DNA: TGTGCCAGCAGCCTGGTCGCAGGGGTCGCTGAAGCTTTCTTT.